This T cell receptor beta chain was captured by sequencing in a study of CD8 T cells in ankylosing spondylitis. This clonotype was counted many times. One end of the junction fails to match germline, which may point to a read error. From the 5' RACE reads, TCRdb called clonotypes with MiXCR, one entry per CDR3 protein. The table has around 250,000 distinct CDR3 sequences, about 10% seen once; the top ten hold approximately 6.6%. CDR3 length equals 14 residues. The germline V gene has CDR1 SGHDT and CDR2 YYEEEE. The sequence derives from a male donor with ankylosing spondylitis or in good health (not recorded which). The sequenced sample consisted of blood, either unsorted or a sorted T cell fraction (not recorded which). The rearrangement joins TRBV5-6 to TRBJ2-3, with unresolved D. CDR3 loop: CASSLAGSTDTQYF. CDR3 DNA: TGCGCCAGCAGCTTGGCCGGCAGCACAGATACGCAGTATTTT.